This TCR beta chain was sequenced for a study of cytomegalovirus exposure and HLA in healthy donors. Worth noting for this clone: No antigen is known for it.

Findings of the study overall: By a later analysis, the bulk of CMV-associated TCR beta chains appeared HLA-restricted. Because they were indistinguishable, some V segments, including TRBV6-2 and TRBV6-3, were excluded.

The PCR employed 60 Vbeta primers together with 13 Jbeta primers. Some clones are missing from TCRdb's copy, which holds only in-frame ones; the method was immunoSEQ multiplex PCR. This sample has more than 95,000 clones, with around 82% found just once. The CDR3 covers 12 residues. Germline CDR1 reads MDHEN; CDR2 reads SYDVKM. V was clipped by 3 bases and J by 9 bases, with 9 bases between them. Sequencing was performed on PBMCs. The chain recombines TRBV28 with TRBJ2-1; D is perhaps TRBD2 (5 bases). The clonotype comes from a female donor in good health and CMV-seronegative. This chain's CDR3 is CASSFGMSEQFF. Here the CDR3 DNA reads TGTGCCAGCAGTTTCGGGATGAGTGAGCAGTTCTTC.